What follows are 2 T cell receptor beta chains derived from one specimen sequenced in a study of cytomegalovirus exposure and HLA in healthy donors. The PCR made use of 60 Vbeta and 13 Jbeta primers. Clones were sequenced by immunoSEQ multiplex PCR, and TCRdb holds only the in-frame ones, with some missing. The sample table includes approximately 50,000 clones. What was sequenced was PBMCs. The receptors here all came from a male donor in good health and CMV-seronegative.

The CDR3 nucleotides are TGCGCCAGCAGCCGAGAGGGACTACTGACCTTTGGAAACACCATATATTTT. Its protein is CASSREGLLTFGNTIYF. The chain uses TRBV4-1 and TRBJ1-3, with a weak D call TRBD1 (5 bases). Germline-derived CDR1 and CDR2 are MGHRA and YSYEKL. Deletions cut 4 bases from V and 3 bases from J, with 19 bases between. This CDR3 is 17 amino acids long.

The CDR3 nucleotides are TGTGCCAGCAGTGAGTCCCGGGACACAGATACGCAGTATTTT. Translated, it gives CASSESRDTDTQYF. This sequence joins TRBV6-4 and TRBJ2-3, with a weak D call TRBD2 (5 bases). CDR3 size: 14 residues. Looked up from germline, CDR1 is MRHNA and CDR2 is SNTAGT. The V end was cut by 3 bases, the J end by 2 bases, with 9 bases between.